Below, one TCR beta chain is given with its context. No antigen is known for it. Treatment meaning: oral pan-JAK inhibitor, 5-10 mg twice daily. In each case, RNA was isolated and then reverse transcribed into cDNA as the sequencing template. Profiled with immunoSEQ multiplex PCR; TCRdb holds only in-frame clones, not every one. The sample carries about 180,000 clones, roughly 60% recorded once. These data originate in a study of CD8+ T cells in alopecia areata. Overall study findings and caveats: In scalp and blood during tofacitinib, many expanded lesional clones persisted.

The length of the CDR3 is 21 residues. The germline gives CDR1 LGHNA, CDR2 YNFKEQ. With 0 bases clipped from V and 5 bases from J, the junction kept 15 bases outside the gene matches. The sequencing here drew on CD4+ T cells sorted from blood, taken at roughly week 55, from a patient treated with tofacitinib. V usage is TRBV4-2 and J usage is TRBJ2-2; 13 nucleotides align to TRBD2. This sequence was found in a human donor with alopecia areata. The CDR3 DNA is TGTGCCAGCAGCCAAGATAATCTGGCGGCGGGACTAGCGGGGCAAACCGGGGAGCTGTTTTTT. This translates into CASSQDNLAAGLAGQTGELFF.